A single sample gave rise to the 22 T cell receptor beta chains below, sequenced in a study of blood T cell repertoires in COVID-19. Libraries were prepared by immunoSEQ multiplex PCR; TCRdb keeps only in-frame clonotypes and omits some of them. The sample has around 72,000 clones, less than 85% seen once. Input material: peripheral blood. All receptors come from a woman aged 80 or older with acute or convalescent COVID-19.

The CDR3 reads CASSIPGLISYEQYF. The DNA of the CDR3 is TGTGCCAGCAGCATCCCGGGACTTATATCCTACGAGCAGTACTTC. The chain has TRBV7-8 and TRBJ2-7; D possibly corresponds to TRBD2 (6 bases). The CDR3 is 15 residues long. V lost 5 bases and J 1 base, leaving 15 bases between the germline ends. CDR1 and CDR2 from the germline V gene are SGHVS and FQNEAQ.

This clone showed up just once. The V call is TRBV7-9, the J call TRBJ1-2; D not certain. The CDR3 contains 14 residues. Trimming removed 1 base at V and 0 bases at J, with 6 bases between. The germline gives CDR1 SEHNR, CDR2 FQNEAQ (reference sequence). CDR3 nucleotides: TGTGCCAGCAGCTTAGTTGCGGCTAACTATGGCTACACCTTC. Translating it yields CASSLVAANYGYTF. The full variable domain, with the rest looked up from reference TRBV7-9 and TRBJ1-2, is DTGVSQNPRHKITKRGQNVTFRCDPISEHNRLYWYRQTLGQGPEFLTYFQNEAQLEKSRLLSDRFSAERPKGSFSTLEIQRTEQGDSAMYLCASSLVAANYGYTFGSGTRLTVV.

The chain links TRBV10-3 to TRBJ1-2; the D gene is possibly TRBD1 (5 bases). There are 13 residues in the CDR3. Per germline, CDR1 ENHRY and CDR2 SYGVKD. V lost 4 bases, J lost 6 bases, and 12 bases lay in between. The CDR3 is CAISVGGADGYTF. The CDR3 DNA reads TGTGCCATCAGTGTGGGAGGGGCGGATGGCTACACCTTC.

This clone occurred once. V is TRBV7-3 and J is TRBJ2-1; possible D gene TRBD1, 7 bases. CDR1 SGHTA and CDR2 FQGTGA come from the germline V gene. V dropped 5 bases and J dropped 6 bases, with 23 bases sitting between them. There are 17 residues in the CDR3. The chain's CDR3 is CASSRRSGQGGLNEQFF. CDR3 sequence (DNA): TGTGCCAGCAGCCGCCGTTCGGGGCAGGGGGGCCTCAATGAGCAGTTCTTC.

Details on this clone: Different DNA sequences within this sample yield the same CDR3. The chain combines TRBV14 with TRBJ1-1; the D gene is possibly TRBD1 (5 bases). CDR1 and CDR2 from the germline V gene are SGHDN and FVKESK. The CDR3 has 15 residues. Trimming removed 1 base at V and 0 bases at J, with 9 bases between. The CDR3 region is CASSQGAGVNTEAFF. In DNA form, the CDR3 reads TGTGCCAGCAGCCAAGGAGCGGGGGTGAACACTGAAGCTTTCTTT. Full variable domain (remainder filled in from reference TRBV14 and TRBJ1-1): EAGVTQFPSHSVIEKGQTVTLRCDPISGHDNLYWYRRVMGKEIKFLLHFVKESKQDESGMPNNRFLAERTGGTYSTLKVQPAELEDSGVYFCASSQGAGVNTEAFFGQGTRLTVV.

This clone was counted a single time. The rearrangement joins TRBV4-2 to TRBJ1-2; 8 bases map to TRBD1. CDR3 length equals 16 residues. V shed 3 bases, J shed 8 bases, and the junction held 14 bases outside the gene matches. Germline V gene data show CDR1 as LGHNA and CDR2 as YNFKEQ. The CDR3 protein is CASSQGDRGHLGGYTF. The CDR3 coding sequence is TGTGCCAGCAGCCAGGGAGACAGGGGCCACTTGGGCGGCTACACCTTC.

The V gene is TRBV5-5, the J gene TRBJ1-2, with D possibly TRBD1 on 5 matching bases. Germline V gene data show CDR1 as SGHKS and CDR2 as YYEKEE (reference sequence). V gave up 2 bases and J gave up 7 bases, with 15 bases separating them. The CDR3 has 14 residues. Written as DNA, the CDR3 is TGTGCCAGCAGCTTCTATCAGGGTTTCACTGGCTACACCTTC. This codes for CASSFYQGFTGYTF.

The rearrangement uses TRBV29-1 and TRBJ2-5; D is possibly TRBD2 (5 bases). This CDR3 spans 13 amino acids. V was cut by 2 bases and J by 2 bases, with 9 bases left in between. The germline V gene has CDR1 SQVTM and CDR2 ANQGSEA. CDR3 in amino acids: CSVEPGYQETQYF. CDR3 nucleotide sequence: TGCAGCGTTGAACCGGGATATCAAGAGACCCAGTACTTC.

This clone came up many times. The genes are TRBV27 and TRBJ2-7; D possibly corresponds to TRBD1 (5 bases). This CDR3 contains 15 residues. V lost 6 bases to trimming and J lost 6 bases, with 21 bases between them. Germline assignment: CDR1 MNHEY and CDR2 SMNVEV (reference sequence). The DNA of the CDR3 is TGTGCCAGCAGCGCAAGGACGCTCAGGGCGAGCGAGCAGTACTTC. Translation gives CASSARTLRASEQYF.

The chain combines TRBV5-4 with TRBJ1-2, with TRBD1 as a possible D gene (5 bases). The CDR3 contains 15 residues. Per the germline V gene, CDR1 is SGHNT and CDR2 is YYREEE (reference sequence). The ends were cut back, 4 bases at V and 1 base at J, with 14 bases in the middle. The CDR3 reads CASSQTANLNYGYTF. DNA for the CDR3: TGTGCCAGCAGCCAGACAGCAAATCTTAACTATGGCTACACCTTC. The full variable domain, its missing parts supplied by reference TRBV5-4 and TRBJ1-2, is ETGVTQSPTHLIKTRGQQVTLRCSSQSGHNTVSWYQQALGQGPQFIFQYYREEENGRGNFPPRFSGLQFPNYSSELNVNALELDDSALYLCASSQTANLNYGYTFGSGTRLTVV.

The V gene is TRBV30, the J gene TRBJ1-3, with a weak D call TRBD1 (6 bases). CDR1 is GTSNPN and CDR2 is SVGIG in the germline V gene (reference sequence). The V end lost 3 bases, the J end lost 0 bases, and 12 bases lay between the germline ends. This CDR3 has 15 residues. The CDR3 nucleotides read TGTGCCTGGAGGCCACAGGGTCGCTCTGGAAACACCATATATTTT. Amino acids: CAWRPQGRSGNTIYF.

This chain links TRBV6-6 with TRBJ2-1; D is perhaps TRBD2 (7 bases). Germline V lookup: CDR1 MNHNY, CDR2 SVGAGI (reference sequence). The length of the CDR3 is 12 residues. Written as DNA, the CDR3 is TGTGCGTCGGATGGGGGGGCACGGGAGCAGTTCTTC. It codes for CASDGGAREQFF.

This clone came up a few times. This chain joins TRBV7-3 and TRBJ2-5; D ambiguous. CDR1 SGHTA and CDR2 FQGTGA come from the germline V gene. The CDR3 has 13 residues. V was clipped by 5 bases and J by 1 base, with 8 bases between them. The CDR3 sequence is CASSPTPQETQYF. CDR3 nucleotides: TGTGCCAGCAGCCCCACTCCCCAAGAGACCCAGTACTTC.

In DNA form, the CDR3 reads TGCGCCAGCAACGCCAGGACTAGCGGGGCCGGGGAGCTGTTTTTT. Protein product: CASNARTSGAGELFF. The chain employs TRBV4-1 and TRBJ2-2; 12 bases match TRBD2. The ends lost 7 bases at V and 6 bases at J; junction bases unmatched: 6. Germline CDR1 and CDR2: MGHRA and YSYEKL. The CDR3 extends over 15 amino acids.

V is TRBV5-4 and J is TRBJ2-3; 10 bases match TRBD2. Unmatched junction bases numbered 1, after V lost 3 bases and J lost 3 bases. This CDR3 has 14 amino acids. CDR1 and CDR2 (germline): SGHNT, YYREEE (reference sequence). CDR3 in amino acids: CASSSSGRTDTQYF. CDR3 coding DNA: TGTGCCAGCAGCTCTAGCGGGAGAACAGATACGCAGTATTTT.

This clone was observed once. The CDR3 here is CASSLFGASGSNNEQFF. Here the CDR3 DNA reads TGTGCCAGCAGTTTATTCGGGGCTAGCGGGAGCAACAATGAGCAGTTCTTC. The chain links TRBV27 to TRBJ2-1; 10 bases align to TRBD2. CDR1 and CDR2 from the germline V gene are MNHEY and SMNVEV (reference sequence). V trimming: 1 base; J trimming: 5 bases; junction bases outside the gene matches: 8. The CDR3 runs to 17 residues.

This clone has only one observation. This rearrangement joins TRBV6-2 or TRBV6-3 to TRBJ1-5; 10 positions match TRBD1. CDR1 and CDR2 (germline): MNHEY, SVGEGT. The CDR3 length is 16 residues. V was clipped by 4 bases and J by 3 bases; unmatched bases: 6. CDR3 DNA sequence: TGTGCCAGCAGTTCGGGACAGGGGATAGACAATCAGCCCCAGCATTTT. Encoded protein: CASSSGQGIDNQPQHF.

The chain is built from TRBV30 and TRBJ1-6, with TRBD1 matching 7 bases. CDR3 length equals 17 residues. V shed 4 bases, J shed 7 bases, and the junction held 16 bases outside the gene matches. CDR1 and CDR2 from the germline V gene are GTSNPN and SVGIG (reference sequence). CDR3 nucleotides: TGTGCCTGGAAACCCCCCCTTGACAGGGTCAAGAATTCACCCCTCCACTTT. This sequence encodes CAWKPPLDRVKNSPLHF.

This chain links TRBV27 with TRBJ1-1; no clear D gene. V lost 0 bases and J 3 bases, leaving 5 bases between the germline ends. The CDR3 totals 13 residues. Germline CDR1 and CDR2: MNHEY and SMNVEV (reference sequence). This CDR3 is CASSLSGHTEAFF. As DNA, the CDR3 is TGTGCCAGCAGTTTATCTGGCCACACTGAAGCTTTCTTT.

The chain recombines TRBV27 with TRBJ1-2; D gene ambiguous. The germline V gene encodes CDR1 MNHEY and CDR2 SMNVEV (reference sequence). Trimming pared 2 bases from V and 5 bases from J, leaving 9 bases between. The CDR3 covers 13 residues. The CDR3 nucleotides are TGTGCCAGCAGTTTAACCAGAACGTATGGCTACACCTTC. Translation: CASSLTRTYGYTF.

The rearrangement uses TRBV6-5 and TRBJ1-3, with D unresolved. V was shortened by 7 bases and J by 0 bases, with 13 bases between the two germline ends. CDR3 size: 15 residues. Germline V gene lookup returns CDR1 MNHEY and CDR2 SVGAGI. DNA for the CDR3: TGTGCCAGCACCCAGATCCCGGGCTCTGGAAACACCATATATTTT. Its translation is CASTQIPGSGNTIYF.

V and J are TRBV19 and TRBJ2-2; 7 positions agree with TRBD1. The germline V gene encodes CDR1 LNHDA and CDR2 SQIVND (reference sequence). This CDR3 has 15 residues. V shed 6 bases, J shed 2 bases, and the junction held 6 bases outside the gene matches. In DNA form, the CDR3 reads TGTGCCAGTAGGCCTAGGGGGCTTAACACCGGGGAGCTGTTTTTT. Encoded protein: CASRPRGLNTGELFF. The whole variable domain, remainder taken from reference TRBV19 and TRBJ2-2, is DGGITQSPKYLFRKEGQNVTLSCEQNLNHDAMYWYRQDPGQGLRLIYYSQIVNDFQKGDIAEGYSVSREKKESFPLTVTSAQKNPTAFYLCASRPRGLNTGELFFGEGSRLTVL.